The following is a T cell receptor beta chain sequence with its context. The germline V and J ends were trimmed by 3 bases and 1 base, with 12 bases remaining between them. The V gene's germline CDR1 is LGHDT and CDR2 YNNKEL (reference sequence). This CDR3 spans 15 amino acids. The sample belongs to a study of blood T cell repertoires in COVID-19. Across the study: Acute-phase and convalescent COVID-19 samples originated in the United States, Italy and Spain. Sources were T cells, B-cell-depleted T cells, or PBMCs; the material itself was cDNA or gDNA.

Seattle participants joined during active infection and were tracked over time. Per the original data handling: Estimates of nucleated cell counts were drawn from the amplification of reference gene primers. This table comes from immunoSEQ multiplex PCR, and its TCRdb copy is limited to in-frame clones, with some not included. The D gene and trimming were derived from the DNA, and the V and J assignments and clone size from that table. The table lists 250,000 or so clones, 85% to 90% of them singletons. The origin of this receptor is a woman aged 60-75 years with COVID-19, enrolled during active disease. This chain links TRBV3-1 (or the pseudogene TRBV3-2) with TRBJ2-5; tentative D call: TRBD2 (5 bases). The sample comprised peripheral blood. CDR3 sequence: CASSQAGVRQETQYF. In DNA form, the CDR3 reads TGTGCCAGCAGCCAGGCCGGGGTCCGCCAAGAGACCCAGTACTTC.